This T cell receptor beta chain is drawn from a study of OX40 agonist ivuxolimab in advanced cancers. Across the whole study: Those treated in dose escalation had hepatocellular carcinoma, melanoma, renal cell cancer or head and neck cancer. Study-level results: CD8+ T cells were the subset that, on average, had more expanded clones than CD4+. Among the lowest peripheral clonal expansion occurred in 0.1-3.0 mg/kg partial responders.

Turning to this clone: What it binds is not known.

This CDR3 spans 17 amino acids. Repertoires were generated with immunoSEQ multiplex PCR, while TCRdb's copy carries only in-frame clones and drops some. The sample gives about 48,000 clones, roughly 84% of which show up once; 0.95% to 1.2% is in the top ten. The TCR sequence derives from an adult with an advanced solid tumor such as melanoma, head and neck, liver or kidney cancer. The chain is built from TRBV21-1 and TRBJ2-5. TRBV21-1 is termed a pseudogene. Source: CD4+ or CD8+ T cells sorted from blood, taken in a trial of the OX40 agonist ivuxolimab. The CDR3 coding sequence is TGTGCCAGCAGTAACGACCCGGTAATGGGGATCCAAGAGACCCAGTACTTC. Protein: CASSNDPVMGIQETQYF.